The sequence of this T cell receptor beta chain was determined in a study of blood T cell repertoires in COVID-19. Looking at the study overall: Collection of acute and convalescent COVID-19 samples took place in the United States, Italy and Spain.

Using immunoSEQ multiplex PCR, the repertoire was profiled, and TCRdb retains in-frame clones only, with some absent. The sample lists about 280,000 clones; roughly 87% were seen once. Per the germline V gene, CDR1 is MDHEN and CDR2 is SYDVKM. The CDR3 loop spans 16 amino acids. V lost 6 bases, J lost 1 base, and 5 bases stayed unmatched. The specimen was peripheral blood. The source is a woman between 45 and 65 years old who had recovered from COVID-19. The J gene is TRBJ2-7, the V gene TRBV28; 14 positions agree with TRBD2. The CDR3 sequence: CASSPRTSGRSYEQYF. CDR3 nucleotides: TGTGCCAGCAGCCCAAGGACTAGCGGGAGGTCCTACGAGCAGTACTTC.